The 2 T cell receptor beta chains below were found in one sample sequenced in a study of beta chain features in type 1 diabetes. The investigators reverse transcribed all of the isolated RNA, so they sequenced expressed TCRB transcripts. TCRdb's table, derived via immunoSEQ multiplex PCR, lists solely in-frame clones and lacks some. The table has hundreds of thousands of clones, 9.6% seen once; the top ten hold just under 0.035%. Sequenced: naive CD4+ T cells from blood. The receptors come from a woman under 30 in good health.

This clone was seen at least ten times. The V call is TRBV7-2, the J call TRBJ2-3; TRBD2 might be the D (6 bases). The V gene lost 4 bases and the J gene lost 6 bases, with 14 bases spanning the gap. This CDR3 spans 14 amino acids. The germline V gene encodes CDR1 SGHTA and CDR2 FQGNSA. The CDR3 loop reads CASSSAPGVDTQYF. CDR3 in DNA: TGTGCCAGCAGCTCCGCCCCGGGAGTGGATACGCAGTATTTT. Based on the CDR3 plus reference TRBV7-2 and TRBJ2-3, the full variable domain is GAGVSQSPSNKVTEKGKDVELRCDPISGHTALYWYRQSLGQGLEFLIYFQGNSAPDKSGLPSDRFSAERTGGSVSTLTIQRTQQEDSAVYLCASSSAPGVDTQYFGPGTRLTVL.

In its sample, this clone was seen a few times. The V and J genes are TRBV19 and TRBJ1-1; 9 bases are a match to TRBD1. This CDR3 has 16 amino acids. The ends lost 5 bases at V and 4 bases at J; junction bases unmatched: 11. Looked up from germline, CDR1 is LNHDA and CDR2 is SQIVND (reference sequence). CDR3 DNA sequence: TGTGCCAGTAGTTGGGCCCCGGACAGGGGAGGCACTGAAGCTTTCTTT. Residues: CASSWAPDRGGTEAFF.